One and the same sample provided the 3 T cell receptor beta chains below, sequenced in a study of metastatic and nonmetastatic thyroid tumors. Nobody among the patients had been given any treatment before thyroid surgery. TCRdb redid the clone calls on the PCR reads using MiXCR. The table has over 25,000 clones, about 15% seen once. The material sequenced was blood. These receptors were obtained from a male donor with papillary thyroid cancer or a benign thyroid nodule (not recorded which). Some clones in this sample may be carry-over from other donors' samples.

This clone occurred many times. Other DNA sequences in the same sample also yield this CDR3. This sequence joins TRBV2 and TRBJ2-5; D assignment may be TRBD1 or TRBD2 (5 bases each). From germline, CDR1 is SNHLY and CDR2 FYNNEI. Trimming removed 3 bases from V and 4 bases from J, with 27 bases in between. The CDR3 is 19 amino acids. CDR3 in DNA: TGTGCCAGCAGTGATTACCCCCTTGAATCGACGAGAGGGGCAGAGACCCAGTACTTC. Protein: CASSDYPLESTRGAETQYF.

This chain uses TRBV9 with TRBJ1-1, with 9 bases lining up with TRBD1. This CDR3 contains 13 residues. J was trimmed by 5 bases and V by 5 bases; bases with no gene match: 4. The germline V gene encodes CDR1 SGDLS and CDR2 YYNGEE. CDR3 sequence (DNA): TGTGCCAGCAGTGAGACAGGGGGAACTGAAGCTTTCTTT. Amino acid sequence: CASSETGGTEAFF.

The chain employs TRBV4-2 and TRBJ1-3; no clear D gene. Germline CDR1 is LGHNA and CDR2 is YNFKEQ. CDR3 length: 16 residues. Trimming removed 4 bases from V and 3 bases from J, with 16 bases in between. The CDR3 bases are TGTGCCAGCAGCCCGGGGAGGGAAGGTGGTGGAAACACCATATATTTT. Its protein is CASSPGREGGGNTIYF.